The 9 T cell receptor beta chains reported below all come from one sample, sequenced in a study of blood T cell repertoires in COVID-19 (dated by TCRdb to 2020 to 2022). Library method: the immunoSEQ multiplex PCR assay. Drawn from immuneACCESS, this table holds only the in-frame rearrangements with V and J called that TCRdb kept. Clones are partly lost; checked studies trace under half to an unresolved V gene and leave the rest unexplained. For this sample there are hundreds of thousands of clones; around nine tenths appear just once. The top ten constitute approximately 8.3% of the sample. Sequencing was carried out using PBMCs or T cells enriched from blood (not recorded which). The receptor set was obtained from an older woman who had recovered from COVID-19.

Of note for this clone: In the same sample, other DNA sequences code for this CDR3. The J gene is TRBJ1-3, the V gene TRBV7-2; perhaps TRBD1 as D (5 bases). This CDR3 comprises 14 residues. Per germline, CDR1 SGHTA and CDR2 FQGNSA. V lost 5 bases and J 6 bases, leaving 14 bases between the germline ends. The CDR3 loop is CASSPRGTENTIYF. CDR3 bases: TGTGCCAGCAGCCCCCGGGGGACCGAAAACACCATATATTTT.

J is TRBJ2-1 and V is TRBV4-2, with 7 nucleotides matching TRBD1. V lost 4 bases and J lost 0; bases outside the gene matches: 3. The CDR3 totals 15 residues. CDR1 LGHNA and CDR2 YNFKEQ come from the germline V gene. DNA of the CDR3: TGTGCCAGCAGCCCTAGGGACAGCTCCTACAATGAGCAGTTCTTC. Residues: CASSPRDSSYNEQFF.

The rearrangement joins TRBV5-1 to TRBJ2-3; TRBD2 agrees at 8 bases. CDR3 length: 18 amino acids. Germline CDR1 reads SGHRS; CDR2 reads YFSETQ. Unmatched junction bases numbered 11, after V lost 0 bases and J lost 2 bases. CDR3 bases: TGCGCCAGCAGCTTGGGATATACGGCGGGGGGCCTCACAGATACGCAGTATTTT. It translates to CASSLGYTAGGLTDTQYF.

This clone has only one observation. The J gene is TRBJ2-3, the V gene TRBV11-2; tentative D call: TRBD2 (7 bases). Germline CDR1 SGHAT, CDR2 FQNNGV. CDR3 length: 15 amino acids. Trimming took 7 bases from V and 2 from J, leaving 16 bases between them. CDR3 region: CASNRGGPPTDTQYF. CDR3 DNA: TGTGCCAGCAACCGCGGGGGCCCCCCCACAGATACGCAGTATTTT.

This clone appeared a few times. V and J are TRBV6-1 and TRBJ2-7; D is ambiguous. Germline CDR1 is MNHNS and CDR2 is SASEGT. This CDR3 contains 18 residues. V dropped 2 bases and J dropped 0 bases, with 20 bases sitting between them. In nucleotides, the CDR3 is TGTGCCAGCAGTGAACCCCCCGCATCAGGCTTTAGCTCCTACGAGCAGTACTTC. Its protein product is CASSEPPASGFSSYEQYF.

The chain has TRBV30 and TRBJ1-1, with TRBD1 matching over 9 bases. The CDR3 sequence is 12 residues long. The trim removed 3 bases at V and 4 bases at J, leaving 0 bases unmatched. CDR1 is GTSNPN and CDR2 is SVGIG in the germline V gene (reference sequence). The CDR3 sequence: CAWRTGGTEAFF. The CDR3 DNA follows: TGTGCCTGGAGGACAGGGGGCACTGAAGCTTTCTTT.

V is TRBV5-1 and J is TRBJ2-5, with D perhaps matching TRBD1 (5 bases). Trimming removed 0 bases from V and 2 bases from J, with 8 bases in between. Germline V gene lookup returns CDR1 SGHRS and CDR2 YFSETQ. The CDR3 totals 14 residues. The CDR3 DNA reads as TGCGCCAGCAGCTTGGTAGGGGCGCAAGAGACCCAGTACTTC. Translating it yields CASSLVGAQETQYF.

The V and J genes are TRBV2 and TRBJ1-1; D is perhaps TRBD1 (5 bases). V lost 3 bases, J lost 3 bases, and 8 bases lay in between. Germline V lookup: CDR1 SNHLY, CDR2 FYNNEI. The CDR3 consists of 13 residues. The CDR3 region has the DNA TGTGCCAGCAGTGATTCCAGGGACACTGAAGCTTTCTTT. The encoded protein is CASSDSRDTEAFF.

This rearrangement joins TRBV2 to TRBJ2-3; 7 bases line up with TRBD1. CDR1 is SNHLY and CDR2 is FYNNEI in the germline V gene. CDR3 length: 14 residues. Losses at the gene ends were 5 bases for V and 4 bases for J; bases not matched to a gene: 6. The CDR3 reads CASSLTGYADTQYF. DNA of the CDR3: TGTGCCAGCAGTCTGACAGGGTACGCAGATACGCAGTATTTT.